A selection of T cell receptor beta chains follows, all from one sample in a study of CD8+ T cells in alopecia areata. The protocol was immunoSEQ multiplex PCR, while the TCRdb copy is restricted to in-frame clones and leaves out a portion. The data hold 150,000 to 180,000 clones, with about 50% observed a single time. Material: CD8+ T cells sorted from blood, obtained at week 0. The receptor source for this set is a human donor with alopecia areata. CDR3s leave out the opening cysteine and the closing phenylalanine or tryptophan. Each record gives: V gene, J gene, CDR3 protein.

TRBV4-1	TRBJ2-4	ASSQDVGELAKNIQY
TRBV12-5	TRBJ2-1	ASGITDEQF
TRBV6-6	TRBJ2-7	ASSLTGLEQY
TRBV29-1	TRBJ2-1	SVDVRGKDNEQF
TRBV2	TRBJ1-1	ASTSGAEAF
TRBV11-2	TRBJ2-4	ASSLGTANIQY
TRBV29-1	TRBJ2-5	SVEGEDQETQY
TRBV27	TRBJ1-1	ASRVPSGTEAF
TRBV19	TRBJ2-3	ASSMEAGTTDTQY
TRBV30	TRBJ1-1	ACDTGNTEAF
TRBV5-6	TRBJ1-6	ASSLGNSPLH
TRBV23-1	TRBJ2-5	ASSHTSQGGEETQY
TRBV30	TRBJ1-4	AWNRGGTNEKLF
TRBV9	TRBJ2-1	ASSARLQGPYNEQF
TRBV6-5	TRBJ2-5	ASDQGGGQETQY
TRBV30	TRBJ2-1	AWSLGRVREYNEQF
TRBV29-1	TRBJ2-7	SVEDAGVENEQY
TRBV7-8	TRBJ2-5	ASSLGGGNQETQY
TRBV7-2	TRBJ2-7	ASSLLATWRYEQY
TRBV29-1	TRBJ2-5	SVDGGVQETQY
TRBV6-6	TRBJ1-5	ASSLGSWDQPQH
TRBV4-1	TRBJ1-5	ASSQVGQPQH
TRBV19	TRBJ1-1	ASSIPGEAF
TRBV30	TRBJ1-1	AWSSVGVTEAF
TRBV9	TRBJ2-7	ASSVADRGYEQY
TRBV9	TRBJ2-5	ASSAPTALAGTQY
TRBV30	TRBJ2-1	ASTGTNNEQF
TRBV27	TRBJ2-1	ASSWGRKNEQF
TRBV2	TRBJ2-2	ASSEPGGANTGELF
TRBV14	TRBJ2-7	ASSQGQGYYEQY
TRBV6-5	TRBJ2-5	ASSYSGQGVRETQY
TRBV29-1	TRBJ2-6	SAEGLAASGANVLT
TRBV29-1	TRBJ1-2	SVEDARSYGYT
TRBV27	TRBJ2-3	ASSQMGGDTQY
TRBV7-2	TRBJ2-2	ASSPPSGAFTGELF
TRBV27	TRBJ2-5	ASSGRRGSETQY